A selection of T cell receptor beta chains follows, all from one sample in a study of blood T cell repertoires in COVID-19. Profiled with immunoSEQ multiplex PCR; TCRdb holds only in-frame clones, not every one. The profile shows tens of thousands of clones, roughly 87% of them singletons. Specimen: peripheral blood. These receptors were collected from a woman aged 80 or older with active COVID-19. CDR3s include the opening cysteine and the closing phenylalanine or tryptophan. Each record gives: V gene, J gene, clone size, CDR3 protein. The size entry is marked missing in some rows and otherwise reads once, few, many or a size class.

v_call: TRBV18; j_call: TRBJ1-1; clone_size: .; cdr3_aa: CASSQGLSNTEAFF
v_call: TRBV18; j_call: TRBJ2-1; clone_size: once; cdr3_aa: CASSPPVGGYGEQFF
v_call: TRBV27; j_call: TRBJ2-7; clone_size: medium-sized; cdr3_aa: CASSLYGRHEQYF
v_call: TRBV7-2; j_call: TRBJ1-4; clone_size: .; cdr3_aa: CASSFDRGGLEKLFF
v_call: TRBV18; j_call: TRBJ2-7; clone_size: once; cdr3_aa: CASSPDRGGHEQYF
v_call: TRBV28; j_call: TRBJ1-4; clone_size: .; cdr3_aa: CASSLGGAWEKLFF
v_call: TRBV28; j_call: TRBJ2-2; clone_size: .; cdr3_aa: CASEIQGNTGELFF
v_call: TRBV6-5; j_call: TRBJ1-4; clone_size: .; cdr3_aa: CASRWAATNEKLFF
v_call: TRBV28; j_call: TRBJ1-2; clone_size: .; cdr3_aa: CASKPPARTGENGYTF
v_call: TRBV3-1/TRBV3-2; j_call: TRBJ2-1; clone_size: .; cdr3_aa: CASSQWRSPSGYNEQFF
v_call: TRBV4-1; j_call: TRBJ1-5; clone_size: .; cdr3_aa: CASSQGTGINQPQHF
v_call: TRBV5-4; j_call: TRBJ1-3; clone_size: .; cdr3_aa: CASSFGIGNTIYF
v_call: TRBV4-3; j_call: TRBJ2-7; clone_size: .; cdr3_aa: CASSQDGGTYEQYF
v_call: TRBV21-1; j_call: TRBJ1-2; clone_size: .; cdr3_aa: CASSKGGRVNGYTF